What follows are 28 T cell receptor beta chains derived from one specimen sequenced in a study of T cells in Graves' hyperthyroidism and ophthalmopathy. RNA transcripts yielded amplified TCR beta CDR3 regions. An initial round of RT-PCR targeting the TCR CDR3 relied on the HTBI primer set. TCRdb reprocessed the multiplex PCR reads with MiXCR, giving one entry per CDR3 protein. The data hold some 400,000 distinct CDR3 sequences, with approximately 12% observed a single time. The sequenced sample was blood. These receptors were obtained from a man in his thirties or forties with Graves' hyperthyroidism that later progressed to Graves' ophthalmopathy.

Here the CDR3 reads CASSPRTTGTEAFF. The CDR3 DNA is TGTGCCAGCAGCCCGCGAACGACCGGGACGGAGGCTTTCTTT. V and J are TRBV14 and TRBJ1-1; D perhaps matches TRBD1 (5 bases). Per germline, CDR1 SGHDN and CDR2 FVKESK. This CDR3 has 14 amino acids. V shed 4 bases and J shed 11 bases, with 20 bases lying between them.

This clonotype was observed at least ten times. This chain links TRBV10-1 with TRBJ2-5, with TRBD2 as a possible D gene (6 bases). Per the germline V gene, CDR1 is WNHNN and CDR2 is SYGVQD (reference sequence). V dropped 2 bases and J dropped 2 bases, with 12 bases sitting between them. The CDR3 covers 15 residues. The CDR3 nucleotides read TGCGCCAGCAGTGAGGGTTTTGGACTACAAGAGACCCAGTACTTC. Translated: CASSEGFGLQETQYF.

In its sample, this clonotype was seen many times. The V gene is TRBV20-1, the J gene TRBJ2-3; D unclear. This CDR3 has 16 amino acids. V shed 5 bases and J shed 2 bases, with 20 bases lying between them. Germline lookup yields CDR1 DFQATT and CDR2 SNEGSKA (reference sequence). CDR3 coding DNA: TGCAGTGCTCCCGTTGACGCGCGCGTATCCACAGATACGCAGTATTTT. As protein: CSAPVDARVSTDTQYF.

The V gene is TRBV5-1, the J gene TRBJ2-1; D perhaps matches TRBD2 (6 bases). The CDR3 extends over 13 amino acids. Germline V gene data show CDR1 as SGHRS and CDR2 as YFSETQ. V was clipped by 4 bases and J by 11 bases, with 16 bases between them. The DNA of the CDR3 is TGCGCCAGCAGCCTTCGAGGGGACTTTAAGCAGTTCTTC. It codes for CASSLRGDFKQFF.

This clonotype was detected many times. This chain uses TRBV12-3 or TRBV12-4 with TRBJ1-5, with unresolved D. The CDR3 length is 17 residues. V lost 1 base and J 7 bases, leaving 20 bases between the germline ends. The CDR3 nucleotides read TGTGCCAGCAGTTTAGGGACTTTTGGGAACAGAGTACAGCCCCAGCATTTT. Protein: CASSLGTFGNRVQPQHF.

This clonotype has a count of ten or more. This chain uses TRBV12-3 or TRBV12-4 with TRBJ1-5; D call uncertain. This CDR3 is 12 amino acids long. V was shortened by 1 base and J by 7 bases, with 5 bases between the two germline ends. CDR3 nucleotide sequence: TGTGCCAGCAGTTTAGGAATACAGCCCCAGCATTTT. It yields the protein CASSLGIQPQHF.

To note about this clonotype: Since a much larger clone is just one base distant, this may be a read error. The chain couples TRBV28 to TRBJ1-2; D might be TRBD1 (6 bases). The ends were cut back, 8 bases at V and 4 bases at J, with 17 bases in the middle. The CDR3 totals 14 residues. Per the germline V gene, CDR1 is MDHEN and CDR2 is SYDVKM. CDR3 region: CASGPNTGIYGYTF. Written as DNA, the CDR3 is TGTGCCAGCGGACCTAATACAGGGATCTATGGCTACACCTTC.

The chain employs TRBV14 and TRBJ2-7, with a tentative D call TRBD2 (6 bases). The CDR3 loop spans 14 amino acids. Between the trimmed V and J ends, which lost 2 bases and 0 bases, there was a span of 8 bases. Germline CDR1 SGHDN, CDR2 FVKESK. The CDR3 coding sequence is TGTGCCAGCAGCCAAATCGGGAGCTCCTACGAGCAGTACTTC. Residues: CASSQIGSSYEQYF. The whole variable domain, remainder taken from reference TRBV14 and TRBJ2-7, is EAGVTQFPSHSVIEKGQTVTLRCDPISGHDNLYWYRRVMGKEIKFLLHFVKESKQDESGMPNNRFLAERTGGTYSTLKVQPAELEDSGVYFCASSQIGSSYEQYFGPGTRLTVT.

This clonotype was found many times. The chain employs TRBV7-2 and TRBJ1-6; 7 bases fit TRBD1. After removal of 1 base from V and 4 bases from J, the junction contained 7 bases not matched to a gene. CDR1 SGHTA and CDR2 FQGNSA come from the germline V gene. The length of the CDR3 is 17 residues. CDR3 amino acids: CASSLEGWDRYNSPLHF. CDR3 coding DNA: TGTGCCAGCAGCTTAGAAGGCTGGGACAGATATAATTCACCCCTCCACTTT.

This clonotype has more than one count but fewer than ten. The chain's CDR3 is CASSSRSGGPNRYEQYF. DNA for the CDR3: TGTGCCAGCAGTTCGAGAAGCGGGGGCCCCAACCGGTACGAGCAGTACTTC. The chain uses TRBV12-3 or TRBV12-4 and TRBJ2-7; 8 nucleotides agree with TRBD2. Trimming at V came to 4 bases and at J to 4 bases, leaving 15 bases not matched to a gene. This CDR3 is built from 17 residues.

The chain has TRBV9 and TRBJ2-1; TRBD1 matches 9 bases. Losses at the gene ends were 4 bases for V and 6 bases for J; bases not matched to a gene: 11. This CDR3 has 16 amino acids. Germline CDR1 is SGDLS and CDR2 is YYNGEE. The CDR3 DNA sequence: TGTGCCAGCAGCCCTCGACTCGGGACAGGGTCCAATGAGCAGTTCTTC. Amino acid sequence: CASSPRLGTGSNEQFF.

In this sample, this clonotype turned up a few times. In DNA, the CDR3 is TGCAGTGCTAGACATACAGGGGTTCGCACTGAAGCTTTCTTT. This encodes CSARHTGVRTEAFF. The chain links TRBV20-1 to TRBJ1-1; the match to TRBD1 covers 7 bases. The CDR3 loop spans 14 amino acids. Unmatched junction bases numbered 7, after V lost 2 bases and J lost 4 bases. Germline CDR1 and CDR2: DFQATT and SNEGSKA (reference sequence).

This clonotype was picked up a small number of times. The CDR3 sequence: CASSGLSGNQPQHF. CDR3 nucleotides: TGTGCCAGCAGTGGGTTATCGGGTAATCAGCCCCAGCATTTT. The chain couples TRBV12-3 or TRBV12-4 to TRBJ1-5; D unclear. Trimming cost V 5 bases and J 4 bases, with 12 bases left between them. This CDR3 comprises 14 residues.

Ten or more counts support this clonotype. The chain couples TRBV9 to TRBJ2-2; D is ambiguous. The CDR3 extends over 14 amino acids. The germline gives CDR1 SGDLS, CDR2 YYNGEE. V lost 2 bases and J 3 bases, leaving 8 bases between the germline ends. The CDR3 DNA is TGTGCCAGCAGCGTCCGATCTGACACCGGGGAGCTGTTTTTT. Amino acid sequence: CASSVRSDTGELFF.

This clonotype was recorded many times. The chain links TRBV12-3 or TRBV12-4 to TRBJ1-1; possibly TRBD1 for D (6 bases). V was cut by 2 bases and J by 1 base, with 8 bases left in between. The CDR3 consists of 14 residues. CDR3 coding DNA: TGTGCCAGCAGTTTAAGGGGGGCGAACACTGAAGCTTTCTTT. It encodes CASSLRGANTEAFF.

A few counts support this clonotype. At one of its ends the junction is not consistent with the germline gene, which may arise from a read error. This chain joins TRBV28 and TRBJ1-2; perhaps TRBD1 as D (5 bases). Germline V lookup: CDR1 MDHEN, CDR2 SYDVKM. The CDR3 covers 15 residues. Here the CDR3 DNA reads TGTGCCGGCAGTCCGCGGGACCGATTAAACTATGGCTACACCTTC. It encodes CAGSPRDRLNYGYTF.

This clonotype was counted many times. The chain combines TRBV3-1 with TRBJ1-5; D call uncertain. V lost 4 bases and J 8 bases, leaving 9 bases between the germline ends. The CDR3 is 12 residues long. CDR1 LGHDT and CDR2 YNNKEL come from the germline V gene (reference sequence). CDR3: CASSLEGKPQHF. CDR3 sequence (DNA): TGTGCCAGCAGCCTCGAAGGGAAGCCCCAGCATTTT.

This clonotype has a count of ten or more. The V call is TRBV6-1, the J call TRBJ2-3; D is unclear. Trimming took 4 bases from V and 0 from J, leaving 14 bases between them. Per germline, CDR1 MNHNS and CDR2 SASEGT. CDR3 length: 16 amino acids. The CDR3 DNA is TGTGCCAGCAGTGCGTCAATTCCTTTTAGCACAGATACGCAGTATTTT. Its translation is CASSASIPFSTDTQYF.

V usage is TRBV27 and J usage is TRBJ1-5; D may be TRBD1 (6 bases). Trimming took off 2 bases at V and 8 bases at J, with 13 bases between the two ends. This CDR3 has 14 residues. Germline lookup yields CDR1 MNHEY and CDR2 SMNVEV (reference sequence). The chain's CDR3 is CASSLRGRTEPQHF. DNA for the CDR3: TGTGCCAGCAGTTTAAGGGGGAGGACGGAGCCCCAGCATTTT.

Only a few counts were recorded for this clonotype. V is TRBV9 and J is TRBJ2-7, with a tentative D call TRBD2 (6 bases). Trimming cost V 2 bases and J 0 bases, with 12 bases left between them. The CDR3 consists of 15 residues. Germline V gene lookup returns CDR1 SGDLS and CDR2 YYNGEE. In nucleotides, the CDR3 is TGTGCCAGCAGCGTGGGTGGGACTTCCTCCTACGAGCAGTACTTC. The encoded protein is CASSVGGTSSYEQYF.

The gene calls are TRBV5-1 and TRBJ1-2; D gene ambiguous. There are 14 residues in the CDR3. V was trimmed by 0 bases and J by 3 bases, leaving 9 bases between them. CDR1 is SGHRS, CDR2 YFSETQ, per germline. CDR3 protein: CASSLGVGDYGYTF. The CDR3 DNA sequence: TGCGCCAGCAGCTTGGGTGTGGGAGACTATGGCTACACCTTC.

This clonotype was observed a few times. The rearrangement joins TRBV24-1 to TRBJ2-7; 7 nucleotides align to TRBD1. CDR1 KGHDR and CDR2 SFDVKD come from the germline V gene. This CDR3 has 14 amino acids. V dropped 4 bases and J dropped 6; count of bases not matched to a gene: 8. DNA of the CDR3: TGTGCCACCAGTGACAATGACAGGGCAGGCGAGCAGTACTTC. As protein: CATSDNDRAGEQYF.

This rearrangement joins TRBV10-3 to TRBJ2-7, with D possibly being TRBD1 (6 bases). V lost 0 bases and J 1 base, leaving 7 bases between the germline ends. The CDR3 loop spans 14 amino acids. Germline V gives CDR1 ENHRY, CDR2 SYGVKD. CDR3 sequence: CAISESGQSYEQYF. As DNA, the CDR3 is TGTGCCATCAGTGAGTCCGGACAGTCCTACGAGCAGTACTTC.

The chain combines TRBV20-1 with TRBJ1-4; the match to TRBD1 covers 9 bases. Germline CDR1 reads DFQATT; CDR2 reads SNEGSKA (reference sequence). The V and J ends lost 5 bases and 0 bases, in that order; junction bases with no gene match: 4. The CDR3 spans 15 residues. CDR3 nucleotides: TGCAGTGCTCACAGGGGGCTTGCAACTAATGAAAAACTGTTTTTT. Its protein is CSAHRGLATNEKLFF.

The sample holds a few counts of this clonotype. The V gene is TRBV12-3 or TRBV12-4, the J gene TRBJ2-3, with D perhaps matching TRBD1 (5 bases). This CDR3 region has 14 residues. V was shortened by 4 bases and J by 7 bases, with 15 bases between the two germline ends. This CDR3 reads CASSSRTTAYTQYF. CDR3 DNA sequence: TGTGCCAGCAGTTCCCGAACGACAGCCTATACGCAGTATTTT.

V gene TRBV10-1 combines with J gene TRBJ2-2; perhaps TRBD1 as D (5 bases). CDR1 is WNHNN, CDR2 SYGVQD, per germline (reference sequence). The CDR3 length is 16 residues. V lost 3 bases, J lost 3 bases, and 14 bases lay in between. The CDR3 coding sequence is TGCGCCAGCAGTGATCTGCTGGGGCGCGACACCGGGGAGCTGTTTTTT. Residues: CASSDLLGRDTGELFF.

This clonotype was observed a handful of times. The chain uses TRBV10-3 and TRBJ2-7, with no clear D. CDR3 size: 13 residues. Trimming took off 2 bases at V and 0 bases at J, with 5 bases between the two ends. Per the germline V gene, CDR1 is ENHRY and CDR2 is SYGVKD. The CDR3 here is CAISEGDSYEQYF. The CDR3 region has the DNA TGTGCCATCAGTGAGGGCGACTCCTACGAGCAGTACTTC.

This rearrangement joins TRBV28 to TRBJ1-2, with D maybe TRBD1 (6 bases). Trimming pared 5 bases from V and 8 bases from J, leaving 15 bases between. In germline, CDR1 is MDHEN, CDR2 SYDVKM. This CDR3 is built from 13 residues. The chain's CDR3 is CASSRYGGSGYTF. In nucleotides, the CDR3 is TGTGCCAGCAGTCGGTACGGGGGCAGCGGCTACACCTTC.